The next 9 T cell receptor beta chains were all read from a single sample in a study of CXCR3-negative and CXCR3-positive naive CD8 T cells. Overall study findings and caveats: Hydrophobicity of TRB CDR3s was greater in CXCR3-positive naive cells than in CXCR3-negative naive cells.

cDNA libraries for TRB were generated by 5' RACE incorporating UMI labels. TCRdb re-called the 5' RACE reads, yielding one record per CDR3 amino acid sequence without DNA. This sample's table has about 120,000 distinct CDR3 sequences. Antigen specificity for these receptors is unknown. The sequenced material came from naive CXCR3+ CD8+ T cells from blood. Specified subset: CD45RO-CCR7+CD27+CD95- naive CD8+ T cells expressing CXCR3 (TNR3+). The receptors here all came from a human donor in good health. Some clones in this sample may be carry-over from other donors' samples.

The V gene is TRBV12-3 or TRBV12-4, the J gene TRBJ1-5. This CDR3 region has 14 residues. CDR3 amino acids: CASSLLLSNQPQHF.

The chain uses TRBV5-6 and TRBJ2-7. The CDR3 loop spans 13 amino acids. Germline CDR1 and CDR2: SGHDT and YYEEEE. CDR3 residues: CASSLFSSYEQYF.

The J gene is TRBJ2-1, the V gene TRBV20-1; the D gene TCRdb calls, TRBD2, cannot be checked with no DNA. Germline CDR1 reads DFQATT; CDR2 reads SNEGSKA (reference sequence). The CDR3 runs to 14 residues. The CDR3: CSASRLAAFNEQFF.

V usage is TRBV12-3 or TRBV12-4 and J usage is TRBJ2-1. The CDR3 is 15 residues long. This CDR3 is CASSFSGRSYNEQFF.

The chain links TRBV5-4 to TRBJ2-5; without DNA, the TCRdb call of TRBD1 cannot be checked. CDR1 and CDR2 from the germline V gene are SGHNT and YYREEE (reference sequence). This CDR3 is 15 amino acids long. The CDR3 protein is CASRYRQGLEETQYF.

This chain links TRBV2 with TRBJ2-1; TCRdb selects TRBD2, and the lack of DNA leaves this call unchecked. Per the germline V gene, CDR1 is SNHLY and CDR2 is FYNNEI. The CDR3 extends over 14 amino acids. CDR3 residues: CASSEGLAYNEQFF.

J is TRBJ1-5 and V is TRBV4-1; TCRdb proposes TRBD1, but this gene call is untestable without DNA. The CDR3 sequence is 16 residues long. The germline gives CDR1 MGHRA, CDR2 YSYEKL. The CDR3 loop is CASSQGQVPSNQPQHF.

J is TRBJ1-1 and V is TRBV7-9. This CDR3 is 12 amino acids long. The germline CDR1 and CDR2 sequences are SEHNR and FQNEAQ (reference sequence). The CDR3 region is CASSPSKIEAFF.

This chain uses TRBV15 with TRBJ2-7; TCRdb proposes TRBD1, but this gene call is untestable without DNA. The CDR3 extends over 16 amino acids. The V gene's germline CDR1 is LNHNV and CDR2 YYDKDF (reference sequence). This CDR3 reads CATSMGTTGNSYEQYF.